These T cell receptor beta chains were read from a single sample in a study of persistence of HIV-infected CD4 T cells. Their recognized antigens are unknown. Produced via immunoSEQ multiplex PCR; TCRdb's table is partial and in-frame only. The data show about 36,000 clones, more than 75% seen once. The material was cultured CD4+ T cells from PBMCs, obtained from a patient who received antiretroviral therapy. These receptors were taken from an adult with HIV. The donor label of this sample is uncertain. The CDR3 runs from the conserved cysteine through the conserved F or W. Fields, in order: V gene, J gene, D gene, clone size, CDR3 protein, CDR3 DNA. D genes are given only for firm matches. Some rows have no size entry. The others give once, few or many, or a class for an expanded clone.

V: TRBV28
J: TRBJ2-7
D: .
size: .
CDR3: CASTRRTVSSYEQYF
DNA: TGTGCCAGCACCCGAAGGACAGTCTCCTCCTACGAGCAGTACTTC

V: TRBV28
J: TRBJ1-5
D: .
size: once
CDR3: CASSSRGMGNQPQHF
DNA: TGTGCCAGCAGTTCTCGGGGTATGGGCAATCAGCCCCAGCATTTT

V: TRBV14
J: TRBJ2-3
D: .
size: .
CDR3: CASSQWESTDTQYF
DNA: TGTGCCAGCAGCCAGTGGGAGAGCACAGATACGCAGTATTTT

V: TRBV2
J: TRBJ2-3
D: .
size: .
CDR3: CASSGARGFTDTQYF
DNA: TGTGCCAGCAGCGGAGCCAGGGGATTCACAGATACGCAGTATTTT

V: TRBV3-1/TRBV3-2
J: TRBJ2-1
D: .
size: few
CDR3: CASSQEGDSSYNEQFF
DNA: TGTGCCAGCAGCCAAGAAGGGGACTCCTCCTACAATGAGCAGTTCTTC

V: TRBV27
J: TRBJ1-2
D: .
size: .
CDR3: CASTQGQGHSNYGYTF
DNA: TGTGCCAGCACCCAAGGGCAGGGACACTCTAACTATGGCTACACCTTC

V: TRBV7-6
J: TRBJ2-1
D: .
size: .
CDR3: CASRRGGFDEQFF
DNA: TGTGCCAGCAGACGAGGGGGGTTCGATGAGCAGTTCTTC

V: TRBV7-7
J: TRBJ2-3
D: TRBD1
size: .
CDR3: CASSLTGNIGDTQYF
DNA: TGTGCCAGCAGCTTGACAGGGAATATAGGAGATACGCAGTATTTT

V: TRBV5-1
J: TRBJ1-3
D: TRBD1
size: few
CDR3: CASSLDTGAGNTIYF
DNA: TGCGCCAGCAGCTTGGATACAGGGGCGGGAAACACCATATATTTT

V: TRBV7-8
J: TRBJ2-7
D: TRBD1
size: .
CDR3: CASSRGQGQGEQYF
DNA: TGTGCCAGCAGTCGGGGACAGGGGCAAGGAGAGCAGTACTTC

V: TRBV3-1/TRBV3-2
J: TRBJ1-2
D: .
size: .
CDR3: CASSQDITTRGYTF
DNA: TGTGCCAGCAGCCAAGATATAACAACCCGTGGCTACACCTTC

V: TRBV2
J: TRBJ2-3
D: TRBD1
size: .
CDR3: CASSLMTGSGTDTQYF
DNA: TGTGCCAGCAGTTTGATGACAGGGTCGGGTACAGATACGCAGTATTTT

V: TRBV4-1
J: TRBJ2-5
D: .
size: .
CDR3: CASSPYHGWETQYF
DNA: TGCGCCAGCAGCCCCTATCACGGGTGGGAGACCCAGTACTTC

V: TRBV2
J: TRBJ1-1
D: TRBD1
size: .
CDR3: CASSPQGGNTEAFF
DNA: TGTGCCAGCAGTCCACAGGGGGGGAACACTGAAGCTTTCTTT

V: TRBV19
J: TRBJ1-4
D: .
size: .
CDR3: CASSNGHPAEKLFF
DNA: TGTGCCAGTAGTAATGGACACCCCGCCGAAAAACTGTTTTTT

V: TRBV28
J: TRBJ1-4
D: .
size: .
CDR3: CASSDPRRSANEKLFF
DNA: TGTGCCAGCAGCGACCCGCGAAGGTCGGCTAATGAAAAACTGTTTTTT

V: TRBV19
J: TRBJ1-5
D: .
size: .
CDR3: CASSRAEVRQYQPQHF
DNA: TGTGCCAGTAGTAGAGCAGAGGTGCGGCAGTATCAGCCCCAGCATTTT

V: TRBV27
J: TRBJ2-4
D: .
size: .
CDR3: CASRRTGKKNIQYF
DNA: TGTGCCAGCAGACGCACGGGGAAAAAGAACATTCAGTACTTC

V: TRBV2
J: TRBJ1-1
D: .
size: .
CDR3: CASSALGRGEAFF
DNA: TGTGCCAGCAGTGCCTTGGGACGTGGTGAAGCTTTCTTT

V: TRBV6-5
J: TRBJ2-7
D: TRBD2
size: .
CDR3: CASTPASGGNLRQYF
DNA: TGTGCCAGCACACCCGCTTCCGGGGGGAACCTACGGCAGTACTTC

V: TRBV5-8
J: TRBJ1-2
D: .
size: .
CDR3: CASSYTSYGYTF
DNA: TGTGCCAGCAGCTACACATCGTATGGCTACACCTTC

V: TRBV5-1
J: TRBJ1-1
D: TRBD1
size: .
CDR3: CASSRQGAGTEAFF
DNA: TGCGCCAGCAGCCGACAGGGGGCGGGTACTGAAGCTTTCTTT

V: TRBV5-5
J: TRBJ2-7
D: TRBD1
size: .
CDR3: CASSLGQGTTYEQYF
DNA: TGTGCCAGCAGCCTCGGACAGGGGACCACCTACGAGCAGTACTTC

V: TRBV7-2
J: TRBJ2-3
D: TRBD1
size: .
CDR3: CASSLDRRSGDTQYF
DNA: TGTGCCAGCAGCTTGGACAGGCGTTCCGGAGATACGCAGTATTTT

V: TRBV5-1
J: TRBJ2-1
D: .
size: .
CDR3: CASFDYLSYNEQFF
DNA: TGCGCCAGCTTCGACTATCTCTCCTACAATGAGCAGTTCTTC

V: TRBV12-3/TRBV12-4
J: TRBJ2-3
D: .
size: .
CDR3: CASSRGSTDTQYF
DNA: TGTGCCAGCAGCCGGGGTTCAACGGATACGCAGTATTTT

V: TRBV3-1/TRBV3-2
J: TRBJ1-4
D: .
size: .
CDR3: CASSQEAWGKGEKLFF
DNA: TGTGCCAGCAGCCAAGAGGCTTGGGGGAAGGGAGAAAAACTGTTTTTT

V: TRBV14
J: TRBJ2-3
D: TRBD2
size: .
CDR3: CASQKRGGPDTQYF
DNA: TGTGCCAGTCAGAAGCGGGGGGGCCCAGATACGCAGTATTTT

V: TRBV27
J: TRBJ1-1
D: TRBD1
size: .
CDR3: CASSDRAKTEAFF
DNA: TGTGCCAGCAGCGACAGGGCGAAAACTGAAGCTTTCTTT

V: TRBV27
J: TRBJ1-3
D: .
size: .
CDR3: CASSLASGNTIYF
DNA: TGTGCCAGCAGTTTGGCCTCTGGAAACACCATATATTTT

V: TRBV28
J: TRBJ2-1
D: .
size: few
CDR3: CASSLSGRAEGWDEQFF
DNA: TGTGCCAGCAGTTTATCCGGTCGGGCAGAAGGGTGGGATGAGCAGTTCTTC

V: TRBV13
J: TRBJ2-7
D: .
size: .
CDR3: CASSFQGPSYEQYF
DNA: TGTGCCAGCAGCTTCCAGGGCCCAAGCTACGAGCAGTACTTC

V: TRBV5-5
J: TRBJ1-5
D: .
size: .
CDR3: CASSATGPYSNQPQHF
DNA: TGTGCCAGCAGCGCTACAGGGCCCTATAGCAATCAACCCCAGCATTTT

V: TRBV3-1/TRBV3-2
J: TRBJ2-5
D: .
size: .
CDR3: CASGGWEETQYF
DNA: TGTGCCAGCGGGGGGTGGGAGGAGACCCAGTACTTC

V: TRBV19
J: TRBJ1-5
D: .
size: .
CDR3: CASSIDRISNQPQHF
DNA: TGTGCCAGTAGTATAGACAGGATTAGCAATCAGCCCCAGCATTTT

V: TRBV6-5
J: TRBJ2-3
D: .
size: .
CDR3: CASASGTLRADTQYF
DNA: TGTGCCAGCGCATCAGGGACACTCAGGGCAGATACGCAGTATTTT

V: TRBV6-1
J: TRBJ2-7
D: TRBD1
size: .
CDR3: CASSGRSVGQGAGEQYF
DNA: TGTGCCAGCAGTGGGCGATCGGTAGGACAGGGGGCAGGGGAGCAGTACTTC

V: TRBV24-1
J: TRBJ1-5
D: .
size: .
CDR3: CATSEAGANQPQHF
DNA: TGTGCCACCAGTGAAGCAGGGGCGAATCAGCCCCAGCATTTT

V: TRBV7-9
J: TRBJ1-1
D: .
size: .
CDR3: CASSPGGGGDTEAFF
DNA: TGTGCCAGCAGCCCGGGAGGGGGAGGGGACACTGAAGCTTTCTTT

V: TRBV19
J: TRBJ1-1
D: TRBD1
size: .
CDR3: CATLNRGRNTEAFF
DNA: TGTGCCACCCTAAACAGGGGGCGGAACACTGAAGCTTTCTTT

V: TRBV7-2
J: TRBJ2-2
D: .
size: .
CDR3: CASSVTGTPGELFF
DNA: TGTGCCAGCAGCGTCACAGGGACTCCCGGGGAGCTGTTTTTT

V: TRBV5-1
J: TRBJ2-1
D: TRBD2
size: .
CDR3: CASSAPGGGPNEQFF
DNA: TGCGCCAGCAGCGCGCCTGGGGGGGGACCAAATGAGCAGTTCTTC

V: TRBV10-2
J: TRBJ1-5
D: .
size: .
CDR3: CASSDFGRSNQPQHF
DNA: TGCGCCAGCAGTGACTTCGGACGGTCCAATCAGCCCCAGCATTTT

V: TRBV7-6
J: TRBJ2-1
D: TRBD2
size: .
CDR3: CASSLGRGGYNEQFF
DNA: TGTGCCAGCAGCTTAGGGCGGGGGGGTTACAATGAGCAGTTCTTC

V: TRBV19
J: TRBJ1-5
D: .
size: .
CDR3: CASSIRQSQGNQPQHF
DNA: TGTGCCAGTAGTATTAGACAGTCTCAGGGCAATCAGCCCCAGCATTTT

V: TRBV25-1
J: TRBJ1-2
D: TRBD1
size: .
CDR3: CASSSFEGAGGYTF
DNA: TGTGCCAGCAGCTCTTTCGAGGGGGCGGGGGGCTACACCTTC

V: TRBV5-1
J: TRBJ1-1
D: .
size: .
CDR3: CASSLRGDGTEAFF
DNA: TGCGCCAGCAGCTTGAGGGGGGATGGCACTGAAGCTTTCTTT

V: TRBV23-1
J: TRBJ1-5
D: .
size: .
CDR3: CASSQWQGERECNQPQHF
DNA: TGCGCCAGCAGTCAATGGCAGGGAGAGAGAGAATGCAATCAGCCCCAGCATTTT

V: TRBV12-5
J: TRBJ2-4
D: TRBD1
size: once
CDR3: CASGTGAVGRIQYF
DNA: TGTGCTAGTGGTACAGGGGCGGTCGGCCGCATTCAGTACTTC

V: TRBV2
J: TRBJ1-4
D: .
size: .
CDR3: CASSEGLGEKLFF
DNA: TGTGCCAGCAGTGAAGGGTTGGGCGAAAAACTGTTTTTT

V: TRBV19
J: TRBJ1-1
D: .
size: once
CDR3: CATRPQTQQNTEAFF
DNA: TGTGCCACAAGACCCCAGACTCAACAGAACACTGAAGCTTTCTTT